This T cell receptor beta chain originates from a study of monozygotic twins with cystic fibrosis (dated by TCRdb to the early 2020s). About the study as a whole: Barcoded libraries were prepared from three micrograms of fragmented DNA with roughly 14 PCR cycles. TCR beta repertoires were compared within and between 16 monozygotic twin pairs with cystic fibrosis so that genetic influence on V and J gene usage could be assessed. Ten female and six male twin pairs, aged 2.0 to 36.4 years (median roughly 9 years) and mostly children and adolescents, were included in the cohort. Twins were ranked among 1,000 to 1,300 cohort participants for weight-for-height and FEVPerc (FEV1 disease centile) at the day of blood sampling. Data for three of the twin pairs had been reported previously in another context.

CDR1 LGHNA and CDR2 YNFKEQ were looked up in the germline V gene. CDR3 length: 12 amino acids, cysteine to phenylalanine. Only the CDR3 DNA is retained, 36 bases long and in frame from the first base. Trimming takes 6 bases off V and 8 bases off J; junction bases not matched to a gene: 3. The paper's findings and limits, for the study overall: No association turned up between shared CDR3 numbers and age, concordance or disease severity, and the cohort was small. In 13 of 16 pairs, V gene usage most closely resembled the co-twin's, and the same held for J usage in 8 of 16 pairs, a pattern suggesting genetic constraints. Simpson clonality was generally low (median about 0.009), suggesting a naive-dominated repertoire, with higher clonality in the most severely affected patients. Significantly higher nucleotide-identical clonotype sharing was observed within monozygotic CF twin pairs than between unrelated CF individuals (P = 0.000026, Mann-Whitney).

Following the manufacturer's instructions, the researchers used the immunoSEQ immune profiling system to amplify TCR beta CDR3 regions via multiplex PCR. Sequencing was performed on an Illumina NextSeq system. The authors' pipeline ran thus. Sequence data were processed on the immunoSEQ Analyzer platform, and clonality was calculated as the square root of Simpson's index of productive rearrangements. Similarity in V and J usage was measured by Jensen-Shannon distance, and OLGA was used to compute CDR3 generation probabilities. Shared CDR3 sequences were searched against the immuneACCESS database (August 2020) and VDJdb (December 2020). TCRdb retrieved this table from immuneACCESS and kept in-frame rearrangements only. Not all clones are present; in checked studies, unresolved V genes account for under half, and no reason is known for the remainder. V and J calls and clone size are copied from that table; D and trimming were computed from the DNA. The sample table shows 34,000 or so clones, and roughly nine tenths are seen once. Jointly, the top ten make up around 0.99% of the sample.

The twin pairs came from the European Cystic Fibrosis Twin and Sibling Study Cohort, which recruited patients from roughly 160 CF clinics across 14 European countries. Zygosity and CFTR genotype were verified in-house, and zygosity was tested by multiplex PCR of nine short tandem repeat loci. Peripheral blood was taken from each twin, and clinical parameters were recorded on the day of blood sampling. Genomic DNA was isolated from peripheral blood cells with phenol/chloroform and kept in TE buffer at 4 degrees C. To note about this clone: Its antigen is unknown. No clone much larger than this one lies a single base away; base qualities are absent.

The specimen sequenced was blood. The TCR comes from a girl between 2 and 10 years old with cystic fibrosis. The rearranged segments are TRBV4-2 and TRBJ1-2, with 10 bases matching TRBD1. In nucleotides, the sequence is TGTGCCAGCAGGACAGGGGGCCGAGGCTACACCTTC. Protein translation: CASRTGGRGYTF.